These 22 T cell receptor beta chains share one sample of origin, sequenced in a study of T cells in Graves' hyperthyroidism and ophthalmopathy. Researchers took RNA transcripts and amplified the TCR beta CDR3 regions from them. During a first-round RT-PCR of the TCR CDR3, the HTBI primer set was used. TCRdb recomputed calls from the multiplex PCR reads with MiXCR, one row per CDR3 protein. Here the sample spans approximately 620,000 distinct CDR3 sequences, 16% being singletons. Sequenced: blood. All receptors derive from a woman in her thirties or forties with Graves' ophthalmopathy.

This clonotype was observed many times. The CDR3 region is CASSELRVSNSPLHF. The CDR3 DNA reads as TGTGCCAGCAGCGAGTTGAGGGTATCGAATTCACCCCTCCACTTT. The chain has TRBV2 and TRBJ1-6, with D hard to call. The CDR3 sequence is 15 residues long. The germline V gene encodes CDR1 SNHLY and CDR2 FYNNEI. The V and J ends lost 6 bases and 7 bases respectively, with 16 bases between them. The full variable domain, completed using reference TRBV2 and TRBJ1-6, is EPEVTQTPSHQVTQMGQEVILRCVPISNHLYFYWYRQILGQKVEFLVSFYNNEISEKSEIFDDQFSVERPDGSNFTLKIRSTKLEDSAMYFCASSELRVSNSPLHFGNGTRLTVT.

The chain combines TRBV10-1 with TRBJ2-3; possibly TRBD2 for D (6 bases). V gave up 6 bases and J gave up 2 bases, with 15 bases separating them. Germline values: CDR1 WNHNN, CDR2 SYGVQD (reference sequence). This CDR3 has 15 amino acids. In DNA, the CDR3 is TGCGCCAGCAGGCCCTCGATAGCGGCCACAGATACGCAGTATTTT. It is translated as CASRPSIAATDTQYF.

This clonotype showed up many times. The CDR3 DNA sequence: TGTGCCTGGAGTGGTACGAAGGACAGTGCGGGAGGGACCCAGTACTTC. It yields the protein CAWSGTKDSAGGTQYF. This chain joins TRBV30 and TRBJ2-5, with TRBD2 identical over 8 bases. J was trimmed by 7 bases and V by 1 base; bases with no gene match: 14. CDR3 length equals 16 residues. The germline V gene has CDR1 GTSNPN and CDR2 SVGIG (reference sequence).

This chain joins TRBV20-1 and TRBJ1-2, with D perhaps matching TRBD1 (6 bases). The CDR3 covers 14 residues. Germline loops: CDR1 DFQATT, CDR2 SNEGSKA (reference sequence). The V end was cut by 4 bases, the J end by 4 bases, with 16 bases between. This chain's CDR3 is CSATPGQLTYGYTF. CDR3 nucleotides: TGCAGTGCTACTCCGGGACAACTAACCTATGGCTACACCTTC.

V and J are TRBV11-2 and TRBJ2-1; TRBD2 matches 7 bases. Germline V gene data show CDR1 as SGHAT and CDR2 as FQNNGV. This CDR3 region has 15 residues. V trimming: 7 bases; J trimming: 2 bases; junction bases outside the gene matches: 8. The CDR3 DNA sequence: TGTGCCAGCACCCTTACCGGGACTACCTACAATGAGCAGTTCTTC. Its protein is CASTLTGTTYNEQFF.

This clonotype was seen repeatedly, ten times or more. The chain joins TRBV18 to TRBJ2-2; perhaps D is TRBD1 or TRBD2 (5 bases each). V was pared by 2 bases and J by 6 bases, with 7 bases between. There are 13 residues in the CDR3. In germline, CDR1 is KGHSH, CDR2 LQKENI. DNA of the CDR3: TGTGCCAGCTCACCAGGGACCTCCGGGGAGCTGTTTTTT. Translated, it gives CASSPGTSGELFF.

The chain employs TRBV7-9 and TRBJ1-1; possibly TRBD1 for D (6 bases). The CDR3 has 15 amino acids. Trimming stripped 2 bases from V and 0 bases from J, with 10 bases between. CDR1 and CDR2 (germline): SEHNR, FQNEAQ (reference sequence). CDR3 DNA: TGTGCCAGCAGCTTACGGGGGGCGCTGAACACTGAAGCTTTCTTT. It codes for CASSLRGALNTEAFF.

The chain carries TRBV29-1 and TRBJ1-1; D possibly corresponds to TRBD1 (5 bases). This CDR3 contains 15 residues. V was pared by 3 bases and J by 5 bases, with 19 bases between. The germline V gene encodes CDR1 SQVTM and CDR2 ANQGSEA. CDR3 nucleotide sequence: TGCAGCGTTGAGGGCGGGGGGGGATTTGTAACTGAAGCTTTCTTT. Encoded protein: CSVEGGGGFVTEAFF.

This clonotype was seen repeatedly, ten times or more. This rearrangement joins TRBV29-1 to TRBJ1-1, with D tentatively TRBD1 (5 bases). This CDR3 has 11 residues. The V and J ends lost 3 bases and 6 bases respectively, with 8 bases between them. CDR1 is SQVTM and CDR2 is ANQGSEA in the germline V gene. CDR3 protein: CSVDQGAEAFF. The CDR3 region has the DNA TGCAGCGTTGATCAGGGTGCTGAAGCTTTCTTT. Based on the CDR3 plus reference TRBV29-1 and TRBJ1-1, the full variable domain is SAVISQKPSRDICQRGTSLTIQCQVDSQVTMMFWYRQQPGQSLTLIATANQGSEATYESGFVIDKFPISRPNLTFSTLTVSNMSPEDSSIYLCSVDQGAEAFFGQGTRLTVV.

This clonotype was detected ten times or more. The chain has TRBV6-1 and TRBJ1-1; the D gene is possibly TRBD1 (5 bases). This CDR3 comprises 15 residues. From germline, CDR1 is MNHNS and CDR2 SASEGT. Deletions cut 10 bases from V and 0 bases from J, with 18 bases between. CDR3 sequence (DNA): TGTGCCACCTCGCTCAACTGGGGGATGAACACTGAAGCTTTCTTT. This encodes CATSLNWGMNTEAFF.

The rearrangement uses TRBV2 and TRBJ2-1; D perhaps matches TRBD2 (5 bases). The V gene's germline CDR1 is SNHLY and CDR2 FYNNEI. The length of the CDR3 is 12 residues. The V end lost 5 bases, the J end lost 9 bases, and 11 bases lay between the germline ends. CDR3 residues: CASSLGGGEQFF. CDR3 bases: TGTGCCAGCAGTTTAGGTGGAGGTGAGCAGTTCTTC.

The chain carries TRBV28 and TRBJ1-3; D may be TRBD1 (6 bases). The V end was cut by 4 bases, the J end by 1 base, with 11 bases between. Per the germline V gene, CDR1 is MDHEN and CDR2 is SYDVKM. The CDR3 length is 15 residues. The CDR3: CASSSGTRSGNTIYF. CDR3 nucleotides: TGTGCCAGCAGTTCCGGGACAAGGTCTGGAAACACCATATATTTT. The complete variable domain, with remaining parts taken from reference TRBV28 and TRBJ1-3, reads DVKVTQSSRYLVKRTGEKVFLECVQDMDHENMFWYRQDPGLGLRLIYFSYDVKMKEKGDIPEGYSVSREKKERFSLILESASTNQTSMYLCASSSGTRSGNTIYFGEGSWLTVV.

This clonotype was seen many times. The chain couples TRBV28 to TRBJ1-6; D gene unclear. The V and J ends lost 5 bases and 7 bases respectively, with 15 bases between them. The V gene's germline CDR1 is MDHEN and CDR2 SYDVKM. This CDR3 region has 15 residues. The CDR3 coding sequence is TGTGCCAGCAGTCCCCCAGCCAGGCGGAATTCACCCCTCCACTTT. Translated: CASSPPARRNSPLHF.

CDR3 nucleotide sequence: TGTGCCAGCAGCTTAGTGGGAGGTAATAGCAATCAGCCCCAGCATTTT. Protein: CASSLVGGNSNQPQHF. This rearrangement joins TRBV7-2 to TRBJ1-5, with D unclear. The CDR3 loop spans 16 amino acids. Between the trimmed V and J ends, which lost 1 base and 0 bases, there was a span of 10 bases. From germline, CDR1 is SGHTA and CDR2 FQGNSA.

CDR3 nucleotides: TGTGCCAGCAGTTTGAGGGGACGGAACACTGAAGCTTTCTTT. It encodes CASSLRGRNTEAFF. V usage is TRBV28 and J usage is TRBJ1-1, with a weak D call TRBD1 (5 bases). The V gene lost 3 bases and the J gene lost 1 base, with 9 bases spanning the gap. Germline CDR1 is MDHEN and CDR2 is SYDVKM. The CDR3 consists of 14 residues.

This clonotype came up many times. J is TRBJ2-3 and V is TRBV28; TRBD2 might be the D (5 bases). Germline V lookup: CDR1 MDHEN, CDR2 SYDVKM. This CDR3 has 16 residues. The germline V and J ends were trimmed by 4 bases and 2 bases, with 16 bases remaining between them. CDR3 DNA sequence: TGTGCCAGCAGTTCGGCTAGCACCAAGAACACAGATACGCAGTATTTT. This sequence encodes CASSSASTKNTDTQYF.

The chain is built from TRBV28 and TRBJ1-5, with a weak D call TRBD1 (6 bases). V was shortened by 5 bases and J by 6 bases, with 23 bases between the two germline ends. The CDR3 has 17 residues. Looked up from germline, CDR1 is MDHEN and CDR2 is SYDVKM. In DNA, the CDR3 is TGTGCCAGCAGTCCACGGGGGCATGGCCTGACGTGTCAGCCCCAGCATTTT. Translated, it gives CASSPRGHGLTCQPQHF. The variable domain in full, completed from reference TRBV28 and TRBJ1-5, reads DVKVTQSSRYLVKRTGEKVFLECVQDMDHENMFWYRQDPGLGLRLIYFSYDVKMKEKGDIPEGYSVSREKKERFSLILESASTNQTSMYLCASSPRGHGLTCQPQHFGDGTRLSIL.

V and J are TRBV5-1 and TRBJ2-1; weak D call: TRBD1 (6 bases). Germline CDR1 is SGHRS and CDR2 is YFSETQ. The ends were cut back, 4 bases at V and 8 bases at J, with 16 bases in the middle. CDR3 length: 14 amino acids. Written as DNA, the CDR3 is TGCGCCAGCAGCACCGGGACAAGCTCTGATGAGCAGTTCTTC. It translates to CASSTGTSSDEQFF.

This clonotype was observed a handful of times. The chain employs TRBV25-1 and TRBJ1-1; D is possibly TRBD1 (6 bases). V lost 3 bases and J lost 1, with 12 bases in between. CDR3 length equals 15 residues. CDR1 MGHDK and CDR2 SYGVNS come from the germline V gene. The CDR3 loop reads CASSDPGHKNTEAFF. Here the CDR3 DNA reads TGTGCCAGCAGTGACCCGGGACATAAGAACACTGAAGCTTTCTTT.

To note about this clonotype: The junction and the germline gene differ at one end; a read error may be behind it. The chain recombines TRBV10-3 with TRBJ1-1; possible D gene TRBD1, 5 bases. This CDR3 has 13 amino acids. Germline CDR1 reads ENHRY; CDR2 reads SYGVKD. The CDR3 loop reads CDIRPQGNTEAFF. The CDR3 bases are TGTGACATCAGGCCTCAGGGAAACACTGAAGCTTTCTTT.

This clonotype came up a few times. This chain's CDR3 is CSVERDVTWSAQYF. The CDR3 nucleotides read TGCAGCGTTGAGCGGGACGTCACTTGGAGTGCCCAGTACTTC. V is TRBV29-1 and J is TRBJ2-5; a weak D match, TRBD2 (6 bases). Between the trimmed V and J ends, which lost 3 bases and 9 bases, there was a span of 20 bases. The CDR3 is 14 amino acids. Germline CDR1 reads SQVTM; CDR2 reads ANQGSEA.

This clonotype was detected a few times. This rearrangement joins TRBV10-2 to TRBJ2-1; D unclear. CDR1 is WSHSY and CDR2 is SAAADI in the germline V gene. Trimming shortened V by 8 bases and J by 0 bases, and 11 bases separated the two germline ends. CDR3 length: 14 residues. The CDR3 loop reads CASLGMSSYNEQFF. The CDR3 DNA reads TGCGCCAGCCTAGGGATGAGCTCCTACAATGAGCAGTTCTTC.